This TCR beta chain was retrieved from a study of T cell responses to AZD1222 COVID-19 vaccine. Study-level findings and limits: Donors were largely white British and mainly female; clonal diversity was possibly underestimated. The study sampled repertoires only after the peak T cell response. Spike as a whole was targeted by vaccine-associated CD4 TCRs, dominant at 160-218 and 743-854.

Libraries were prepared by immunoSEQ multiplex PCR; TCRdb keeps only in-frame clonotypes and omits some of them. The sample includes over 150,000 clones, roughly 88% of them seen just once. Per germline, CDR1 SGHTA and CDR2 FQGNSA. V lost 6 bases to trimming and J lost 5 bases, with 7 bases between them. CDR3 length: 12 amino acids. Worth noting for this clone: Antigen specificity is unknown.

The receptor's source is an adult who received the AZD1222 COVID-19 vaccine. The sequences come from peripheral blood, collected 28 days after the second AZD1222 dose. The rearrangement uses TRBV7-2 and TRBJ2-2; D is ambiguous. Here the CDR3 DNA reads TGTGCCAGCAGGACTTGGACCGGGGAGCTGTTTTTT. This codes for CASRTWTGELFF.